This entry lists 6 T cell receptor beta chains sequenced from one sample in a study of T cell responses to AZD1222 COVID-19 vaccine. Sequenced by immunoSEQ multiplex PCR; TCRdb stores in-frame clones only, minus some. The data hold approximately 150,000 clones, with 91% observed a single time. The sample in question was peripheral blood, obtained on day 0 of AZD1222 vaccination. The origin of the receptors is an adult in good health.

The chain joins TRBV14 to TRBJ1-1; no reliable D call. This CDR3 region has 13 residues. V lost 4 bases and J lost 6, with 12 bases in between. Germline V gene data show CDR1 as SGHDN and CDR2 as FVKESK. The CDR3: CASSPRPQAEAFF. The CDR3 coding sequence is TGTGCCAGCAGCCCTAGACCCCAGGCTGAAGCTTTCTTT.

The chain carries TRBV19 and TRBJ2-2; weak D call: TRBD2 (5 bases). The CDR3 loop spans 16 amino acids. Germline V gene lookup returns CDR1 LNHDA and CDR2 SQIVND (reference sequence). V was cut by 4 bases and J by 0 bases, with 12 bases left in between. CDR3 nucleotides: TGTGCCAGTAGTAAGGCCGGGAACGCGAACACCGGGGAGCTGTTTTTT. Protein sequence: CASSKAGNANTGELFF. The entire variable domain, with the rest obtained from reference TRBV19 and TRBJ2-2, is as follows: DGGITQSPKYLFRKEGQNVTLSCEQNLNHDAMYWYRQDPGQGLRLIYYSQIVNDFQKGDIAEGYSVSREKKESFPLTVTSAQKNPTAFYLCASSKAGNANTGELFFGEGSRLTVL.

The CDR3 protein is CASRQGAGANVLTF. The CDR3, as DNA: TGTGCCAGCAGGCAGGGGGCTGGGGCCAACGTCCTGACTTTC. This chain links TRBV13 with TRBJ2-6; 7 nucleotides line up with TRBD1. Germline-derived CDR1 and CDR2 are PRHDT and FYEKMQ (reference sequence). CDR3 length: 14 residues. The V and J ends lost 6 bases and 2 bases, in that order; junction bases with no gene match: 1.

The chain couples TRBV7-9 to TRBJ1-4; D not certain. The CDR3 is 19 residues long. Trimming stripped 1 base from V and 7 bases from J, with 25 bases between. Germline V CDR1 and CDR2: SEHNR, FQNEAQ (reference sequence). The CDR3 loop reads CASSLEPLGPGSSVEKLFF. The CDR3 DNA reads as TGTGCCAGCAGCTTAGAACCTCTGGGTCCGGGTAGTAGTGTTGAAAAACTGTTTTTT.

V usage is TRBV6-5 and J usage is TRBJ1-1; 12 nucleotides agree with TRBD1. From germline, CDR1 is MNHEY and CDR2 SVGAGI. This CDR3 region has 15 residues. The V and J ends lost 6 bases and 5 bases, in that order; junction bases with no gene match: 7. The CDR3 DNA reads TGTGCCAGCAGGGGGAGGGACAGGGGGCTGACTGAAGCTTTCTTT. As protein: CASRGRDRGLTEAFF.

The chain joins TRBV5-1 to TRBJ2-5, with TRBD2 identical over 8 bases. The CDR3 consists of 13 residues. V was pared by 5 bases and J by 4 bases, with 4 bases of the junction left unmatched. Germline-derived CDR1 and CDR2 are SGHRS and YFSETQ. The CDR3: CASSAGGPETQYF. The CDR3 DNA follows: TGCGCCAGCAGTGCGGGGGGCCCAGAGACCCAGTACTTC.